The source of this T cell receptor beta chain is a study of naive and memory T cell subsets. Study-wide results and caveats: Naive repertoires, especially CD8, held a few larger clonotypes, possibly memory cells re-expressing CD45RA. The power law exponent of TCR abundance differed between naive and memory cells.

With regard to this clonotype: Its cognate antigen is unknown.

Two oligonucleotides, mixed equimolar, formed the beta constant-region primer covering TRBC1 and TRBC2. Ligated cDNA was amplified by four rounds of PCR with nested alpha and beta constant-region primers and SP2. One entry per CDR3 protein, called by TCRdb with MiXCR from the UMI-ligation and nested PCR reads. The table has around 140,000 distinct CDR3 sequences, 22% seen once. Cells stained for CD3, CD4, CD8, CD45RA and CD27 were sorted into four subsets. The V end was cut by 2 bases, the J end by 0 bases, with 8 bases between. Per germline, CDR1 SNHLY and CDR2 FYNNEI. The CDR3 length is 15 residues.

This chain uses TRBV2 with TRBJ2-1; D unclear. The clonotype originates from a human donor in good health. Specimen: naive CD4+ T cells from blood. The CDR3 DNA sequence: TGTGCCAGCAGTGAATCGTTGAGCTCCTACAATGAGCAGTTCTTC. It yields the protein CASSESLSSYNEQFF. Full variable domain (rest looked up from reference TRBV2 and TRBJ2-1): EPEVTQTPSHQVTQMGQEVILRCVPISNHLYFYWYRQILGQKVEFLVSFYNNEISEKSEIFDDQFSVERPDGSNFTLKIRSTKLEDSAMYFCASSESLSSYNEQFFGPGTRLTVL.